The 8 T cell receptor beta chains listed next were all sequenced from one sample in a study. TCRdb reanalysed the RT-PCR reads using MiXCR and keeps one entry per CDR3 protein. The profile shows approximately 720,000 distinct CDR3 sequences, 14% of them singletons. The material sequenced was memory CD4+ T cells from blood. Receptor source: a female donor in good health, serving as a healthy control.

This clonotype was observed at least ten times. V is TRBV20-1 and J is TRBJ2-1; D gene uncertain. The CDR3 covers 13 residues. V lost 8 bases to trimming and J lost 0 bases, with 11 bases between them. In germline, CDR1 is DFQATT, CDR2 SNEGSKA (reference sequence). The DNA for the CDR3 is TGCAGTATAAGATTGAGCTCCTACAATGAGCAGTTCTTC. This translates into CSIRLSSYNEQFF.

J is TRBJ2-7 and V is TRBV5-1; 8 bases are a match to TRBD1. The V gene's germline CDR1 is SGHRS and CDR2 YFSETQ. The CDR3 consists of 16 residues. Germline trimming cut 2 bases from V and 0 bases from J; bases unmatched to any gene: 7. The CDR3 spells CASSLNSGQVSYEQYF. DNA for the CDR3: TGCGCCAGCAGCTTAAACTCGGGACAGGTCTCCTACGAGCAGTACTTC.

This clonotype has ten or more counts. V gene TRBV4-1 combines with J gene TRBJ1-3; a weak D match, TRBD1 (5 bases). Germline-derived CDR1 and CDR2 are MGHRA and YSYEKL. Trimming removed 0 bases from V and 0 bases from J, with 12 bases in between. CDR3 size: 17 residues. The CDR3 sequence: CASSQDGTESSGNTIYF. CDR3 DNA sequence: TGCGCCAGCAGCCAAGACGGGACGGAGAGCTCTGGAAACACCATATATTTT.

This clonotype showed up many times. This chain links TRBV29-1 with TRBJ1-1; possibly TRBD1 for D (5 bases). Per germline, CDR1 SQVTM and CDR2 ANQGSEA. V was shortened by 6 bases and J by 1 base, with 6 bases between the two germline ends. The CDR3 sequence is 11 residues long. CDR3 residues: CSVQGNTEAFF. For the CDR3, the DNA is TGCAGCGTGCAGGGGAACACTGAAGCTTTCTTT.

The chain combines TRBV9 with TRBJ2-1, with a possible D match to TRBD1 (7 bases). This CDR3 is built from 17 residues. Deletions cut 4 bases from V and 8 bases from J, with 25 bases between. The germline gives CDR1 SGDLS, CDR2 YYNGEE. Written as DNA, the CDR3 is TGTGCCAGCAGCCAGGGGGTGGGTACGGCGGGGACTGATGAGCAGTTCTTC. Its translation: CASSQGVGTAGTDEQFF.

For this clonotype: Germline is not matched at one junction end, which may reflect a read error. The rearrangement links TRBV10-3 to TRBJ2-1; D might be TRBD2 (6 bases). Germline V CDR1 and CDR2: ENHRY, SYGVKD. This CDR3 spans 15 amino acids. The CDR3 spells CAISESGGTYNEQLF. CDR3 DNA sequence: TGTGCCATCAGTGAGTCTGGGGGGACTTACAATGAGCAGTTATTC.

The rearrangement uses TRBV6-5 and TRBJ1-4; D possibly corresponds to TRBD1 (5 bases). Germline V gene sequence: CDR1 MNHEY, CDR2 SVGAGI. V was cut by 2 bases and J by 8 bases, with 15 bases left in between. The CDR3 consists of 15 residues. The CDR3 region is CASSYRRGGIEKLFF. DNA for the CDR3: TGTGCCAGCAGTTACCGTCGGGGGGGGATAGAAAAACTGTTTTTT.

The chain has TRBV5-5 and TRBJ2-7, with D possibly matching TRBD1 (6 bases). Germline CDR1 is SGHKS and CDR2 is YYEKEE (reference sequence). This CDR3 comprises 14 residues. The V end was cut by 5 bases, the J end by 5 bases, with 17 bases between. The CDR3 coding sequence is TGTGCCAGCAGGGTCGACAGGTCTTACGACGAGCAGTACTTC. Encoded protein: CASRVDRSYDEQYF.